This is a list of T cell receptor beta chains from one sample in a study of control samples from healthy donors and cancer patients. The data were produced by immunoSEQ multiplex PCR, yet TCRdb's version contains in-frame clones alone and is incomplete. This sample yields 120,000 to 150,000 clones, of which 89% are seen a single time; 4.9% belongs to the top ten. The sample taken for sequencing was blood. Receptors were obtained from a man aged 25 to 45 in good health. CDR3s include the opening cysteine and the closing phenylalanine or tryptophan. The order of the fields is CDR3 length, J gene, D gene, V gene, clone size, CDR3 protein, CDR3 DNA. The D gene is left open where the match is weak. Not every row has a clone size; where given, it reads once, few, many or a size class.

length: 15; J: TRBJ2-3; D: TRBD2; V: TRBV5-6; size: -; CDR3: CASSLLAENTDTQYF; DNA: TGTGCCAGCAGCTTGCTAGCGGAAAACACAGATACGCAGTATTTT
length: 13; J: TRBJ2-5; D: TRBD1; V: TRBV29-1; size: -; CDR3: CSVETGDGETQYF; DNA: TGCAGCGTTGAGACAGGGGACGGGGAGACCCAGTACTTC
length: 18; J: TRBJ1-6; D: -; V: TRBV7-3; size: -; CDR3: CASSLGVRGSSYNSSLHF; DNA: TGTGCCAGCAGCTTAGGCGTTCGGGGGAGCTCCTATAATTCATCCCTCCACTTT
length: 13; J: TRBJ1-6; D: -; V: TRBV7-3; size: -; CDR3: CASSSTQGTPLHF; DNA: TGTGCCAGCAGCTCCACACAGGGTACACCCCTCCACTTT
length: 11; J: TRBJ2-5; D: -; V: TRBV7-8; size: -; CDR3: CASSHGETQYF; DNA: TGTGCCAGCAGCCACGGAGAGACCCAGTACTTC
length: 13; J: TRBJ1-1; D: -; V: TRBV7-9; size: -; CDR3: CASSGFGDTEAFF; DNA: TGTGCCAGCAGCGGTTTTGGGGACACTGAAGCTTTCTTT
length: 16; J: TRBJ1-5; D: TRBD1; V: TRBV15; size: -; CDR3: CATSRDRDRYYQPQHF; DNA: TGTGCCACCAGCAGAGACCGGGACAGATATTATCAGCCCCAGCATTTT
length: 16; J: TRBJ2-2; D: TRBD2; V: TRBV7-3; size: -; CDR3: CASSTGLAGHTGELFF; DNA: TGTGCCAGCAGCACGGGACTAGCGGGGCACACCGGGGAGCTGTTTTTT
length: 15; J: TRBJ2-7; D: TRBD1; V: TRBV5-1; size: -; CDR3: CASSSGQGAREEQYF; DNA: TGCGCCAGCAGCTCCGGACAGGGGGCGCGGGAGGAGCAGTACTTC
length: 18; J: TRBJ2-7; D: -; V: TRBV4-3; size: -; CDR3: CASSQTVNPWTNAYEQYF; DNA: TGCGCCAGCAGCCAAACCGTTAACCCGTGGACAAATGCCTACGAGCAGTACTTC
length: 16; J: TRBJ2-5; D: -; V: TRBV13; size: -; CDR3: CASSLGLRGQQETQYF; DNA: TGTGCCAGCAGCTTAGGCCTGCGGGGACAGCAAGAGACCCAGTACTTC
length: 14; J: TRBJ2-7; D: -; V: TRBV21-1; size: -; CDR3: CASSKSGTIYEQYF; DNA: TGTGCCAGCAGCAAAAGCGGGACGATATACGAGCAGTACTTC
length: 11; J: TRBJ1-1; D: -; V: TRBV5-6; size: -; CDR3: CASSLRTEAFF; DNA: TGTGCCAGCAGCTTGCGTACTGAAGCTTTCTTT
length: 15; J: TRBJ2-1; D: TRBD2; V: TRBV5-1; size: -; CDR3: CASSLGAGGYNEQFF; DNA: TGCGCCAGCAGCTTGGGAGCGGGGGGCTACAATGAGCAGTTCTTC
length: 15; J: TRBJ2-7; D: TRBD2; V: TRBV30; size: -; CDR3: CAWSGLAGVTTEQYF; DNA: TGTGCCTGGAGCGGACTAGCGGGAGTGACTACCGAGCAGTACTTC
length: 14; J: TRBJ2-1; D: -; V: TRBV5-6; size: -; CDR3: CASSLFDSYNEQFF; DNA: TGTGCCAGCAGCTTATTTGATAGCTACAATGAGCAGTTCTTC
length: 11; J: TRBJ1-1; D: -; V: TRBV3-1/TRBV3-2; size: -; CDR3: CASSQASTAFF; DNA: TGTGCCAGCAGCCAAGCGAGTACTGCTTTCTTT
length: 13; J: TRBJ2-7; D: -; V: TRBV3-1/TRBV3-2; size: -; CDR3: CASSLLALDEQYF; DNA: TGTGCCAGCAGCCTCTTAGCCCTAGACGAGCAGTACTTC
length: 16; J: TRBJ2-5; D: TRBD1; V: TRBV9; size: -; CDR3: CASSVDFGTGVETQYF; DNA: TGTGCCAGCAGCGTAGATTTCGGGACAGGGGTGGAGACCCAGTACTTC
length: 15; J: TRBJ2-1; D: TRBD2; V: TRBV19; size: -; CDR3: CASSPGLAGASEQFF; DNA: TGTGCCAGTAGTCCCGGACTAGCGGGAGCTTCCGAGCAGTTCTTC
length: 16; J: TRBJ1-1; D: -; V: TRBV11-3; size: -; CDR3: CASSLDYPGLNTEAFF; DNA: TGTGCCAGCAGCTTAGATTATCCGGGTCTGAACACTGAAGCTTTCTTT
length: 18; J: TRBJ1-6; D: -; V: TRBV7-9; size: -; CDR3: CASSLDPPNLMGNSPLHF; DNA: TGTGCCAGCAGCTTAGACCCACCCAATCTAATGGGTAATTCACCCCTCCACTTT
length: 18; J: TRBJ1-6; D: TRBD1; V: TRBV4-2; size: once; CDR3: CASSQESRGRSYNSPLHF; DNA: TGTGCCAGCAGCCAAGAGTCGAGGGGGCGATCCTATAATTCACCCCTCCACTTT
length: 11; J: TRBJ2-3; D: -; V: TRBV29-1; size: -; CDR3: CSVDSQDTQYF; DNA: TGCAGCGTTGACTCCCAGGATACGCAGTATTTT
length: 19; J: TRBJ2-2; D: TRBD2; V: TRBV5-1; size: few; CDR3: CASSLGLAGRTANTGELFF; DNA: TGCGCCAGCAGCCTGGGACTAGCGGGGCGAACGGCGAACACCGGGGAGCTGTTTTTT
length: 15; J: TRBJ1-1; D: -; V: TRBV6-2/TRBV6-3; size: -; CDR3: CASSYSPRPNTEAFF; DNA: TGTGCCAGCAGTTACAGTCCCAGGCCCAACACTGAAGCTTTCTTT
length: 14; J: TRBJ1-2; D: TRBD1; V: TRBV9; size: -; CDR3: CASSPRGGRGGYTF; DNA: TGTGCCAGCAGCCCCAGGGGGGGGCGAGGTGGCTACACCTTC
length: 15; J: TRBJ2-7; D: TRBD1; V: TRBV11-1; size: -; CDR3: CASRASGQGYYEQYF; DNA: TGTGCCAGCAGAGCCTCGGGACAGGGATACTACGAGCAGTACTTC
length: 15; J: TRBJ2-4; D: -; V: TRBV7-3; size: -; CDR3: CASSFRGVAKNIQYF; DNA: TGTGCCAGCAGCTTCAGGGGGGTAGCCAAAAACATTCAGTACTTC
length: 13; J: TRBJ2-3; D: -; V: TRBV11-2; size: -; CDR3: CASSLVRKDTQYF; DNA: TGTGCCAGCAGCTTAGTCCGGAAAGATACGCAGTATTTT
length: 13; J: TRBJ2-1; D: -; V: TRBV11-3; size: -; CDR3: CASSLDPSMEQFF; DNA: TGTGCCAGCAGCTTAGATCCAAGTATGGAGCAGTTCTTC
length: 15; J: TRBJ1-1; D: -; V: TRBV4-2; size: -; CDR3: CASSQVTNLNTEAFF; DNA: TGTGCCAGCAGCCAAGTGACCAATTTGAACACTGAAGCTTTCTTT
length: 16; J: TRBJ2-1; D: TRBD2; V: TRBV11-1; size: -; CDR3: CASSFGGAGRFGEQFF; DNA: TGTGCCAGCAGCTTTGGTGGAGCGGGACGGTTCGGTGAGCAGTTCTTC